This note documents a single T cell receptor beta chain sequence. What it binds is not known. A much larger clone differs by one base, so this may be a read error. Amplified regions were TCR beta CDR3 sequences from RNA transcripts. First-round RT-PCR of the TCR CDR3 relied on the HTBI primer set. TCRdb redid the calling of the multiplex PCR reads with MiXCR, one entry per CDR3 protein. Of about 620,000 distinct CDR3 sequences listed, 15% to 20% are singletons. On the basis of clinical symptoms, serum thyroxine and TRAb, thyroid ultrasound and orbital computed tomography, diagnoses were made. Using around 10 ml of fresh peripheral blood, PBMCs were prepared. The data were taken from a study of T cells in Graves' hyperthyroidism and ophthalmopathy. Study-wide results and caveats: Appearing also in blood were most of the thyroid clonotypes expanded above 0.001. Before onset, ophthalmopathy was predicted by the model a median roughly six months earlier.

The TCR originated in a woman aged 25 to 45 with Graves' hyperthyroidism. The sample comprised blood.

The CDR3 here is CAWSRGLAATDTQYF. The CDR3 DNA reads as TGTGCCTGGAGTAGGGGACTAGCGGCCACAGATACGCAGTATTTT. The chain recombines TRBV30 with TRBJ2-3, with 11 bases identical to TRBD2. The CDR3 spans 15 residues. Germline V gives CDR1 GTSNPN, CDR2 SVGIG (reference sequence). The J segment lost 2 bases and the V segment lost 2 bases, leaving 3 bases of the junction unmatched. The entire variable domain, with the rest obtained from reference TRBV30 and TRBJ2-3, is as follows: SQTIHQWPATLVQPVGSPLSLECTVEGTSNPNLYWYRQAAGRGLQLLFYSVGIGQISSEVPQNLSASRPQDRQFILSSKKLLLSDSGFYLCAWSRGLAATDTQYFGPGTRLTVL.